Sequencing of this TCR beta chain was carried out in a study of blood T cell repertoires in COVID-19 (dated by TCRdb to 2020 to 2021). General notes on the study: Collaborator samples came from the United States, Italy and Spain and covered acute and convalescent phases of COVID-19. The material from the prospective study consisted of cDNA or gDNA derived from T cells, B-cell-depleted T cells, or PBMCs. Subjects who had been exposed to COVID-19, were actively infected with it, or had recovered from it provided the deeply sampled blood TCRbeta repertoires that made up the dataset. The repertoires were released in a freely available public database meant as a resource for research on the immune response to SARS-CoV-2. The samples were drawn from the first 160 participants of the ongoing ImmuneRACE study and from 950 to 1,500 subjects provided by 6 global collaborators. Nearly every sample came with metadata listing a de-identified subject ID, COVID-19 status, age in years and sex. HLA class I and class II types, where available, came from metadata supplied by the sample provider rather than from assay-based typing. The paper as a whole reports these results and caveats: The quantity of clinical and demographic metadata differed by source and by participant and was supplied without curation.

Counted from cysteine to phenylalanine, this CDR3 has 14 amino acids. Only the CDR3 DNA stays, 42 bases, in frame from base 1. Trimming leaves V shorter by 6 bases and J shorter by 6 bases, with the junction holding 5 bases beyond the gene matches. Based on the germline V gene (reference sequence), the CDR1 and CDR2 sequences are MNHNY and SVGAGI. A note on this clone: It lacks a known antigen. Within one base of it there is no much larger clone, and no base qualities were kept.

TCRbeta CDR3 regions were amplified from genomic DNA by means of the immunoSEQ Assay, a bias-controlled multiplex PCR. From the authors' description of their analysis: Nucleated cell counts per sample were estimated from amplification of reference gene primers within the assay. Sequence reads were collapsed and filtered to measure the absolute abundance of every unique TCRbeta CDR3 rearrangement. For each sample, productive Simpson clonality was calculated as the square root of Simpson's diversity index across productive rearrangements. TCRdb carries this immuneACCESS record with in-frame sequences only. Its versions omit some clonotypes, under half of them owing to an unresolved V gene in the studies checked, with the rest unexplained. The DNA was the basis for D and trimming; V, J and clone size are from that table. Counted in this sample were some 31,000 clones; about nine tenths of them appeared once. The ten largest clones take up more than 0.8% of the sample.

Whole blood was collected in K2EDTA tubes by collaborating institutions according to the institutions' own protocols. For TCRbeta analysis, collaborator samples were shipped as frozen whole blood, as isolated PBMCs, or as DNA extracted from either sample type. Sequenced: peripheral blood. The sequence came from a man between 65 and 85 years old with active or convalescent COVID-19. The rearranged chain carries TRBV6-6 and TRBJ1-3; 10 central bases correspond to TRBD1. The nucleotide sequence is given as TGTGCCAGCAGGGGACAGGGGAGGGAAAACACCATATATTTT. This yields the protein CASRGQGRENTIYF.